This is a list of T cell receptor beta chains from one sample in a study of blood T cell repertoires in COVID-19. Only in-frame clones appear in the TCRdb table, and some are missing; sequencing was by immunoSEQ multiplex PCR. Altogether tens of thousands of clones are present, more than 85% being singletons, with the ten largest covering around 5.5%. Sequenced material: peripheral blood. Receptors originate from an older man in a cohort sampled during active COVID-19. Both conserved end residues are part of each CDR3. The D gene is left open where the match is weak. Clone size, where shown, is once, few, many, or a class for clones that have expanded.

j_gene	v_gene	d_gene	abundance	CDR3aa	CDR3nt
TRBJ1-5	TRBV7-2	TRBD1	-	CASSLTGQGGNQPQHF	TGTGCCAGCAGCTTAACGGGACAGGGGGGCAATCAGCCCCAGCATTTT
TRBJ2-1	TRBV3-1/TRBV3-2	TRBD2	-	CASSPGLAGENEQFF	TGTGCCAGCAGCCCCGGACTAGCGGGAGAGAATGAGCAGTTCTTC
TRBJ2-7	TRBV6-6	TRBD2	-	CASSEVAGKQYF	TGTGCCAGTTCTGAGGTAGCGGGCAAGCAGTACTTC
TRBJ1-2	TRBV18	TRBD1	-	CASSPGMDRPDGYTF	TGTGCCAGCTCACCGGGGATGGACAGGCCCGATGGCTACACCTTC
TRBJ2-3	TRBV19	TRBD2	-	CASSIYSGQRTDTQYF	TGTGCCAGTAGTATTTATAGCGGGCAACGCACAGATACGCAGTATTTT
TRBJ1-4	TRBV29-1	-	-	CSVAASANEKLFF	TGCAGCGTTGCCGCGTCGGCTAATGAAAAACTGTTTTTT
TRBJ1-5	TRBV2	TRBD1	-	CASTKDRGNQPQHF	TGTGCCAGCACCAAAGACAGGGGGAATCAGCCCCAGCATTTT
TRBJ1-6	TRBV3-1/TRBV3-2	-	-	CASRRAGVNSPLHF	TGTGCCAGCAGGCGGGCTGGGGTGAATTCACCCCTCCACTTT
TRBJ2-7	TRBV3-1/TRBV3-2	-	-	CASSLSGTFRPEQYF	TGTGCCAGCAGCCTCTCCGGGACATTTCGACCCGAGCAGTACTTC
TRBJ2-7	TRBV7-2	TRBD1	-	CASSPRTGDYEQYF	TGTGCCAGCAGCCCGCGGACAGGGGACTACGAGCAGTACTTC
TRBJ2-5	TRBV27	-	once	CASSLSLQETQYF	TGTGCCAGCAGTTTAAGCCTTCAAGAGACCCAGTACTTC
TRBJ2-1	TRBV11-1	TRBD1	-	CASSFGQGAGNEQFF	TGTGCCAGCAGCTTCGGACAGGGGGCCGGGAATGAGCAGTTCTTC
TRBJ1-3	TRBV6-1	-	-	CASSEAHRLSGNTIYF	TGTGCCAGCAGTGAAGCGCACAGGCTCTCTGGAAACACCATATATTTT
TRBJ1-2	TRBV6-5	TRBD1	-	CASCCQTGQSGYTF	TGTGCCAGTTGTTGTCAGACAGGGCAGTCCGGCTACACCTTC
TRBJ2-7	TRBV3-1/TRBV3-2	TRBD2	-	CASSRAIGGGTYEQYF	TGTGCCAGCAGCCGGGCGATTGGCGGGGGGACCTACGAGCAGTACTTC
TRBJ1-6	TRBV6-5	-	-	CASSSSGVSNSPLHF	TGTGCCAGCAGTTCGAGCGGGGTTTCTAATTCACCCCTCCACTTT
TRBJ1-6	TRBV3-1/TRBV3-2	-	-	CASSQQGNNSPLHF	TGTGCCAGCAGCCAACAGGGGAATAATTCACCCCTCCACTTT
TRBJ1-4	TRBV30	-	once	CAWELSEKLFF	TGTGCCTGGGAGCTTTCGGAAAAACTGTTTTTT
TRBJ2-1	TRBV19	-	-	CASSINRGLYNEQFF	TGTGCCAGTAGTATTAATAGGGGTCTGTACAATGAGCAGTTCTTC
TRBJ1-2	TRBV6-5	TRBD1	-	CASKGQGAGGYTF	TGTGCCAGCAAGGGACAGGGGGCGGGAGGCTACACCTTC
TRBJ1-4	TRBV12-5	-	once	CASGYLRSATNEKLFF	TGTGCTAGTGGTTACTTAAGGAGTGCAACTAATGAAAAACTGTTTTTT
TRBJ2-7	TRBV5-4	TRBD1	-	CASSDGTGQSSYEQYF	TGTGCCAGCAGCGACGGGACAGGGCAGAGCTCCTACGAGCAGTACTTC
TRBJ2-2	TRBV5-5	TRBD2	-	CASSSSPGRATTGELFF	TGTGCCAGCAGCTCAAGCCCCGGGAGGGCAACCACCGGGGAGCTGTTTTTT
TRBJ2-3	TRBV9	-	-	CASSAGNSGTDTQYF	TGTGCCAGCAGCGCAGGAAATAGTGGCACAGATACGCAGTATTTT
TRBJ1-2	TRBV29-1	-	once	CSVEWDGGPNYGYTF	TGCAGCGTTGAATGGGATGGAGGGCCTAACTATGGCTACACCTTC
TRBJ2-6	TRBV10-3	-	-	CAISEPRQIEGANVLTF	TGTGCCATCAGTGAGCCCCGACAGATCGAAGGGGCCAACGTCCTGACTTTC
TRBJ2-5	TRBV30	-	-	CAWSVPGVEGQETQYF	TGTGCCTGGAGTGTACCCGGGGTTGAGGGCCAAGAGACCCAGTACTTC
TRBJ1-2	TRBV18	TRBD1	once	CASSPLPGQGANYGYTF	TGTGCCAGCTCACCATTACCGGGACAGGGAGCTAACTATGGCTACACCTTC
TRBJ1-1	TRBV29-1	-	-	CSVGQGLEAFF	TGCAGCGTTGGTCAGGGGCTTGAAGCTTTCTTT
TRBJ2-1	TRBV27	TRBD2	-	CASSLRLAGGANEQFF	TGTGCCAGCAGTTTAAGACTAGCGGGGGGAGCGAATGAGCAGTTCTTC
TRBJ2-3	TRBV4-2	TRBD1	-	CASSQLGQGVTDTQYF	TGTGCCAGCAGCCAATTAGGACAGGGGGTCACAGATACGCAGTATTTT
TRBJ2-5	TRBV20-1	TRBD2	-	CSASRLAGGPAETQYF	TGCAGTGCTAGTAGGCTAGCGGGAGGGCCGGCGGAGACCCAGTACTTC
TRBJ1-3	TRBV19	-	-	CASSIRGHSSGNTIYF	TGTGCCAGTAGTATAAGGGGACACAGCTCTGGAAACACCATATATTTT
TRBJ2-5	TRBV6-5	TRBD2	-	CAGGTSGVQETQYF	TGTGCCGGGGGGACTAGCGGGGTCCAAGAGACCCAGTACTTC
TRBJ1-1	TRBV5-1	TRBD1	-	CASGQGATRNTEAFF	TGCGCCAGCGGACAGGGGGCCACGAGGAACACTGAAGCTTTCTTT
TRBJ2-2	TRBV6-5	TRBD1	-	CASRTGGMGSGELFF	TGTGCCAGCAGGACAGGGGGTATGGGGTCCGGGGAGCTGTTTTTT
TRBJ1-1	TRBV10-3	TRBD1	-	CAISRDRGPNTEAFF	TGTGCCATCAGCCGAGACAGGGGACCGAACACTGAAGCTTTCTTT
TRBJ1-2	TRBV3-1/TRBV3-2	TRBD1	-	CASSHSNTGQGDYGYTF	TGTGCCAGCAGCCATTCCAATACAGGACAGGGAGATTATGGCTACACCTTC
TRBJ2-7	TRBV5-4	-	few	CASSPEGRSYEQYF	TGTGCCAGCAGCCCGGAGGGACGCTCCTACGAGCAGTACTTC
TRBJ2-1	TRBV9	TRBD2	-	CASSVGLAGVEEQFF	TGTGCCAGCAGCGTAGGACTAGCGGGGGTGGAAGAGCAGTTCTTC
TRBJ1-4	TRBV11-2	-	-	CASSLERSEKLFF	TGTGCCAGCAGCTTAGAACGGAGTGAAAAACTGTTTTTT
TRBJ2-3	TRBV11-2	-	-	CASSLGRGDTQYF	TGTGCCAGCAGCTTAGGGAGGGGTGATACGCAGTATTTT
TRBJ2-7	TRBV13	TRBD1	-	CASSLPGGAYEQYF	TGTGCCAGCAGCTTACCAGGGGGCGCCTACGAGCAGTACTTC
TRBJ2-7	TRBV6-2/TRBV6-3	-	-	CASSPYRDKSYEQYF	TGTGCCAGCAGCCCTTACAGGGACAAGTCCTACGAGCAGTACTTC
TRBJ2-1	TRBV14	-	once	CASSHRGTKGGNEQFF	TGTGCCAGCAGCCATCGAGGGACCAAAGGAGGGAATGAGCAGTTCTTC
TRBJ2-3	TRBV7-3	TRBD2	-	CASSPGLAEDTQYF	TGTGCCAGCAGCCCGGGACTAGCGGAGGATACGCAGTATTTT
TRBJ2-2	TRBV5-6	-	-	CASSRNLLTGIANTGELFF	TGTGCCAGCAGCCGCAACCTCCTAACAGGGATCGCGAACACCGGGGAGCTGTTTTTT
TRBJ2-7	TRBV25-1	TRBD1	-	CASSVDRGAYEQYF	TGTGCCAGCAGTGTAGACAGGGGGGCCTACGAGCAGTACTTC
TRBJ1-1	TRBV12-3/TRBV12-4	-	-	CASSLRGGTEAFF	TGTGCCAGCAGTTTAAGAGGCGGTACTGAAGCTTTCTTT
TRBJ2-7	TRBV5-1	-	-	CASSPSGQSSYEQYF	TGCGCCAGCAGCCCGTCTGGACAGTCTTCCTACGAGCAGTACTTC
TRBJ2-7	TRBV5-4	-	-	CASRRDSLQTYEQYF	TGTGCCAGCAGGCGGGACAGCTTGCAAACCTACGAGCAGTACTTC